Sequencing of this T cell receptor beta chain was carried out in a study of human T cells and chemical hapten exposure. Study-level background: Application of 0.01% DPC to the upper back was done by patch test, with a reading at 6 days.

Individual cDNA molecules (in the library) carried attached unique molecular identifiers. TCRdb re-derived calls from the RACE reads in MiXCR, one entry per CDR3 protein. The sample comprises around 42,000 distinct CDR3 sequences, around an eighth of which are singletons, and 4.5% to 6% rests with the top ten. This clonotype occurred many times. Regarding time point: pre-sensitization, week 0. Regarding treatment: therapeutic diphenylcyclopropenone sensitization with weekly scalp DPC. Alopecia patients, 18 to 70 years old and DPC-suitable, served as donors. This sequence originates from a woman aged 25-40 years with alopecia areata. Some clones in this sample may be carry-over from other donors' samples. This material consisted of whole blood, taken in connection with sensitization to the hapten diphenylcyclopropenone (DPC).

CDR3 DNA: TGTGCCTGGACCGAGGGGGGACTAGCGGGAGAAAACATTCAGTACTTC. It specifies CAWTEGGLAGENIQYF. The chain carries TRBV30 and TRBJ2-4, with 14 bases aligning to TRBD2. The V segment lost 4 bases and the J segment 5 bases; nucleotides outside the gene matches: 7. Per germline, CDR1 GTSNPN and CDR2 SVGIG (reference sequence). The CDR3 extends over 16 amino acids.